This is a list of T cell receptor beta chains from one sample in a study of beta chain features in type 1 diabetes. Clones were read by immunoSEQ multiplex PCR, and TCRdb kept only the in-frame ones, dropping some. The table records fewer than 350,000 clones, 15% to 20% of them present only once. The specimen was naive CD4+ T cells from blood. The origin of the receptors is a woman aged 18-30 years in good health. Both conserved end residues are part of each CDR3. Each record gives: clone size, V gene, D gene, J gene, CDR3 protein, CDR3 DNA. The D gene is left open where the match is weak. Clone size is stated in some rows and not others, as once, few, many or a class when expanded.

once,TRBV6-5,TRBD1,TRBJ1-2,CASSPGQEGYGYTF,TGTGCCAGCAGTCCGGGACAGGAGGGCTATGGCTACACCTTC
once,TRBV11-2,-,TRBJ2-2,CASILSPRTGELFF,TGTGCCAGCATCTTGAGCCCGAGGACCGGGGAGCTGTTTTTT
-,TRBV20-1,-,TRBJ2-3,CSAGARDTQYF,TGCAGTGCTGGGGCTAGGGATACGCAGTATTTT
-,TRBV29-1,TRBD1,TRBJ1-1,CSILKNRGRHTEAFF,TGCAGCATCTTGAAGAACAGGGGGAGGCACACTGAAGCTTTCTTT
-,TRBV14,-,TRBJ1-4,CASSQELRGLGEKLFF,TGTGCCAGCAGCCAAGAATTACGGGGGTTGGGTGAAAAACTGTTTTTT
-,TRBV7-2,-,TRBJ2-7,CASSLRLYEQYF,TGTGCCAGCAGCTTAAGACTCTACGAGCAGTACTTC
few,TRBV7-9,-,TRBJ2-5,CASSTYGSPAEETQYF,TGTGCCAGCAGCACATACGGCTCACCGGCGGAAGAGACCCAGTACTTC
-,TRBV30,TRBD2,TRBJ2-7,CAWVSGPNSYEQYF,TGTGCCTGGGTTAGCGGGCCGAACTCCTACGAGCAGTACTTC
few,TRBV2,-,TRBJ2-7,CASSPRTYEQYF,TGTGCCAGCAGTCCCAGGACCTACGAGCAGTACTTC
-,TRBV29-1,-,TRBJ1-2,CSLLQGDYGYTF,TGCAGCCTCCTCCAGGGTGACTATGGCTACACCTTC
few,TRBV29-1,-,TRBJ2-3,CSVPVLGGTDTQYF,TGCAGCGTCCCGGTGTTAGGGGGCACAGATACGCAGTATTTT
few,TRBV30,-,TRBJ1-1,CACVSQLNTEAFF,TGTGCCTGCGTCTCGCAGTTGAACACTGAAGCTTTCTTT
few,TRBV19,-,TRBJ1-1,CASREILLNTEAFF,TGTGCCAGTAGGGAGATCCTTTTGAACACTGAAGCTTTCTTT
few,TRBV29-1,-,TRBJ2-3,CSVGRSQGPTDTQYF,TGCAGCGTTGGCCGAAGTCAGGGGCCAACAGATACGCAGTATTTT
few,TRBV11-2,-,TRBJ1-2,CASSPQVAGDYGYTF,TGTGCCAGCAGCCCCCAGGTGGCAGGGGATTATGGCTACACCTTC
-,TRBV20-1,-,TRBJ2-7,CSASGGYEQYF,TGCAGTGCTAGCGGAGGGTACGAGCAGTACTTC
-,TRBV2,TRBD1,TRBJ1-2,CASSPTGLAGYTF,TGTGCCAGCAGTCCGACAGGGCTCGCTGGCTACACCTTC
-,TRBV30,TRBD1,TRBJ1-1,CAWSVEAGGGLGKAFF,TGTGCCTGGAGTGTAGAGGCAGGGGGAGGATTAGGTAAGGCTTTCTTC
few,TRBV2,TRBD2,TRBJ2-1,CASRTSTSTYNEQFF,TGTGCCAGCAGGACTAGCACCTCTACCTACAATGAGCAGTTCTTC
few,TRBV6-6,-,TRBJ2-5,CASSFRDFQETQYF,TGTGCCAGCAGTTTTCGGGACTTTCAAGAGACCCAGTACTTC
few,TRBV30,TRBD1,TRBJ2-7,CAWRRRDRGYEQYF,TGTGCCTGGAGGAGGAGGGACAGGGGCTACGAGCAGTACTTC
-,TRBV14,TRBD1,TRBJ2-7,CASSPWDRVEDEQYF,TGTGCCAGCAGCCCATGGGACAGGGTGGAAGACGAGCAGTACTTC
few,TRBV7-9,-,TRBJ1-2,CASSLRDNYGYTF,TGTGCCAGCAGCTTGCGGGATAACTATGGCTACACCTTC
-,TRBV4-1,-,TRBJ1-3,CASSQDNNPNTIYF,TGCGCCAGCAGCCAAGACAACAATCCAAACACCATATATTTT
-,TRBV28,-,TRBJ1-1,CASSLPQGAEAFF,TGTGCCAGCAGTCTCCCCCAGGGCGCTGAAGCTTTCTTT
few,TRBV5-6,-,TRBJ2-3,CASSQTATDTQYF,TGTGCCAGCAGCCAGACAGCCACAGATACGCAGTATTTT
-,TRBV2,TRBD2,TRBJ2-5,CASSETSGYQETQYF,TGTGCCAGCAGTGAGACTAGCGGGTATCAAGAGACCCAGTACTTC
-,TRBV6-1,TRBD1,TRBJ1-1,CASISDRGNTEAFF,TGTGCCAGCATCTCGGACAGGGGGAACACTGAAGCTTTCTTT
-,TRBV30,-,TRBJ1-5,CAWSVGGAGPQHF,TGTGCCTGGAGTGTGGGGGGAGCTGGACCCCAGCATTTT
few,TRBV9,-,TRBJ2-2,CASSVRDYNTGELFF,TGTGCCAGCAGCGTACGAGATTACAACACCGGGGAGCTGTTTTTT
-,TRBV10-2,TRBD2,TRBJ2-7,CASLIAGGQEQYF,TGCGCCAGCCTGATAGCGGGGGGGCAGGAGCAGTACTTC
few,TRBV2,-,TRBJ1-1,CASSMRTEMNTEAFF,TGTGCCAGCAGCATGAGGACTGAGATGAACACTGAAGCTTTCTTT
-,TRBV18,-,TRBJ2-5,CASSPVGGVQTQYF,TGTGCCAGCTCGCCTGTTGGAGGGGTGCAGACCCAGTACTTC
-,TRBV15,-,TRBJ1-5,CATSRSRAQPQHF,TGTGCCACCAGCAGAAGCAGGGCTCAGCCCCAGCATTTT
few,TRBV30,TRBD1,TRBJ1-1,CAWDRGANTEAFF,TGTGCCTGGGACAGGGGAGCGAACACTGAAGCTTTCTTT
-,TRBV11-2,-,TRBJ2-2,CASREGAGELFF,TGTGCCAGCAGGGAGGGTGCCGGGGAGCTGTTTTTT
-,TRBV7-9,TRBD1,TRBJ1-2,CASRNGTGANYGYTF,TGTGCCAGCAGAAACGGGACAGGGGCAAACTATGGCTACACCTTC
-,TRBV7-2,TRBD2,TRBJ2-3,CASSLTSGTTYRTDTQYF,TGTGCCAGCAGTCTGACTAGCGGGACTACCTATCGAACAGATACGCAGTATTTT
-,TRBV5-1,-,TRBJ1-1,CASSLTGRLSTEAFF,TGCGCCAGCAGCTTGACAGGGCGCCTGAGCACTGAAGCTTTCTTT
-,TRBV6-6,-,TRBJ2-3,CASGSGTDTQYF,TGTGCCAGCGGGAGCGGTACAGATACGCAGTATTTT
-,TRBV7-9,-,TRBJ2-1,CASSLMRGNNEQFF,TGTGCCAGCAGCTTAATGAGGGGGAACAATGAGCAGTTCTTC
few,TRBV5-6,-,TRBJ2-3,CASSLGTVSAPDTQYF,TGTGCCAGCAGCTTGGGGACAGTATCGGCCCCAGATACGCAGTATTTT
few,TRBV7-3,-,TRBJ2-3,CASSPGYTDTQYF,TGTGCCAGCAGCCCAGGGTACACAGATACGCAGTATTTT
-,TRBV7-2,TRBD1,TRBJ2-5,CASSFTGGAVRETQYF,TGTGCCAGCAGCTTCACAGGGGGCGCGGTAAGGGAGACCCAGTACTTC
few,TRBV2,-,TRBJ2-5,CASSGGGYQETQYF,TGTGCCAGCAGTGGCGGGGGCTACCAAGAGACCCAGTACTTC
-,TRBV10-3,TRBD2,TRBJ2-1,CAITSGGDNEQFF,TGTGCCATCACTAGCGGCGGAGACAATGAGCAGTTCTTC
-,TRBV4-1,TRBD1,TRBJ1-6,CASSQDTGGRFSPLHF,TGCGCCAGCAGCCAAGATACAGGGGGCCGGTTTTCACCCCTCCACTTT
-,TRBV4-1,-,TRBJ1-1,CASSQGPRGRNTEAFF,TGCGCCAGCAGCCAAGGCCCCCGCGGGAGGAACACTGAAGCTTTCTTT
few,TRBV20-1,-,TRBJ1-1,CSALRQLEAFF,TGCAGTGCTCTTAGACAGCTAGAAGCTTTCTTT
few,TRBV4-1,-,TRBJ1-2,CASSQALQEYGYTF,TGCGCCAGCAGCCAAGCATTACAGGAGTATGGCTACACCTTC
-,TRBV4-2,TRBD2,TRBJ2-7,CASSPTGTSGYEQYF,TGTGCCAGCAGCCCAACGGGGACTAGCGGCTACGAGCAGTACTTC
few,TRBV7-9,-,TRBJ2-5,CASSFLGGPGETQYF,TGTGCCAGCAGCTTCCTGGGCGGCCCGGGGGAGACCCAGTACTTC
-,TRBV5-8,TRBD1,TRBJ1-2,CASSLRQGGYTF,TGTGCCAGCAGCTTACGACAGGGGGGCTACACCTTC
-,TRBV7-7,-,TRBJ2-3,CASSLAGGGAADTQYF,TGTGCTAGCAGCTTAGCTGGAGGGGGGGCCGCAGATACGCAGTATTTT
few,TRBV5-6,TRBD1,TRBJ2-5,CASSQHRGQETQYF,TGTGCCAGCAGCCAGCACAGGGGTCAAGAGACCCAGTACTTC
few,TRBV2,TRBD2,TRBJ2-1,CASSDGLAGVDEQFF,TGTGCCAGCAGTGACGGACTAGCGGGAGTTGATGAGCAGTTCTTC
-,TRBV27,TRBD1,TRBJ1-2,CASRKTGGVNYGYTF,TGTGCCAGCAGGAAAACAGGGGGCGTTAACTATGGCTACACCTTC
-,TRBV6-5,-,TRBJ1-5,CASRRGGYSNQPQHF,TGTGCCAGCAGACGGGGGGGATATAGCAATCAGCCCCAGCATTTT
once,TRBV9,TRBD1,TRBJ2-3,CASSGDRVGWGTDTQYF,TGTGCCAGCAGCGGAGACAGGGTGGGGTGGGGAACAGATACGCAGTATTTT